This TCR beta chain was captured in a study of tumor-infiltrating lymphocytes in primary liver carcinoma. Study as a whole: Between about 4 and 11 cm across, the tumors were all of stage T1-T3 N0M0. The yield of productive TCRbeta reads per sample was roughly 3.65 to 8 million and was similar across tissue types. Whole-study results and caveats: Less overlap was seen in tumor-adjacent and tumor-blood pairs than in tumor region pairs. Relative to blood, tumors carried a significantly larger fraction of the repertoire in their top 250 clones (p = 0.039).

As to this clonotype: Its matching antigen is unknown. Germline is not matched at one junction end, which may reflect a read error.

Co-extraction of both nucleic acids (RNA and DNA) used about 20-33 mg of unsorted bulk tissue. With a constant-region primer, TCR beta cDNA was made from approximately 500 ng of total RNA. Construction of TCR beta libraries relied on three successive nested multiplex PCR rounds employing slightly modified ARM-PCR. The first two PCR rounds used TRBV1-TRBV30 primers with a Cbeta primer, approximately 9 cycles each. TCRdb recomputed calls from the multiplex PCR reads with MiXCR, one row per CDR3 protein. Found here are roughly 120,000 distinct CDR3 sequences, approximately 71% of them singletons; the top ten hold 8.1%. Germline CDR1 and CDR2: GTSNPN and SVGIG (reference sequence). The CDR3 is made up of 13 amino acids.

The J gene is TRBJ1-5, the V gene TRBV30; D gene unclear. The clonotype was recovered from a woman in her sixties with primary liver carcinoma and hepatitis B virus infection. Sample: tumor-adjacent normal liver tissue. The CDR3 sequence: CAWSSQAGQPHQF. CDR3 nucleotides: TGTGCCTGGAGTAGTCAGGCGGGTCAGCCCCATCAATTT. Full variable domain (rest looked up from reference TRBV30 and TRBJ1-5): SQTIHQWPATLVQPVGSPLSLECTVEGTSNPNLYWYRQAAGRGLQLLFYSVGIGQISSEVPQNLSASRPQDRQFILSSKKLLLSDSGFYLCAWSSQAGQPHQFGDGTRLSIL.